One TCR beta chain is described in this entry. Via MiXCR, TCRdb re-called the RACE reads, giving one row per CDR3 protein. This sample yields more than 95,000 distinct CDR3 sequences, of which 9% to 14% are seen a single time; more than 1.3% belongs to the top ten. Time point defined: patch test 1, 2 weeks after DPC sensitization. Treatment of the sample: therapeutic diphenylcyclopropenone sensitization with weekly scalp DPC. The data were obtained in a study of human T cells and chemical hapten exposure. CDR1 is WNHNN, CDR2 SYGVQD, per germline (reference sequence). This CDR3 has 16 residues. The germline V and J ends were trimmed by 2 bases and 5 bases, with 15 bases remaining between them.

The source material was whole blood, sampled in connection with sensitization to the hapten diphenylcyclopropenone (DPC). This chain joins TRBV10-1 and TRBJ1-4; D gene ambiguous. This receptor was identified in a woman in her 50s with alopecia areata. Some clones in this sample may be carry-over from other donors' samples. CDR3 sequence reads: CASSEATFPANEKLFF. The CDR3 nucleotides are TGCGCCAGCAGTGAGGCGACCTTCCCGGCGAATGAAAAACTGTTTTTT.